The text below deals with one T cell receptor (beta chain). These data originate in a study of blood T cell repertoires in COVID-19. About the study: PBMCs, B-cell-depleted T cells, or T cells were the source of the cDNA or gDNA that made up the material.

This CDR3 comprises 15 residues. Looked up from germline, CDR1 is SGDLS and CDR2 is YYNGEE. Between the trimmed V and J ends, which lost 0 bases and 2 bases, there was a span of 9 bases. Under the authors' procedure: Amplification of reference gene primers provided the estimated nucleated cell counts. TCRdb's table, derived via immunoSEQ multiplex PCR, lists solely in-frame clones and lacks some. V and J calls and clone size are those listed in that table; D and trimming were worked out from the DNA. The repertoire has some 150,000 clones, roughly 84% of them found once; the top ten carry 5% to 7%. The chain combines TRBV9 with TRBJ2-1; D might be TRBD1 (5 bases). The clonotype was recovered from a woman aged 45 to 65 who had been exposed to COVID-19. The sample comprised PBMCs or T cells enriched from blood (not recorded which). This CDR3 reads CASSVGLGAYNEQFF. The CDR3 DNA reads TGTGCCAGCAGCGTAGGGCTAGGGGCCTACAATGAGCAGTTCTTC.